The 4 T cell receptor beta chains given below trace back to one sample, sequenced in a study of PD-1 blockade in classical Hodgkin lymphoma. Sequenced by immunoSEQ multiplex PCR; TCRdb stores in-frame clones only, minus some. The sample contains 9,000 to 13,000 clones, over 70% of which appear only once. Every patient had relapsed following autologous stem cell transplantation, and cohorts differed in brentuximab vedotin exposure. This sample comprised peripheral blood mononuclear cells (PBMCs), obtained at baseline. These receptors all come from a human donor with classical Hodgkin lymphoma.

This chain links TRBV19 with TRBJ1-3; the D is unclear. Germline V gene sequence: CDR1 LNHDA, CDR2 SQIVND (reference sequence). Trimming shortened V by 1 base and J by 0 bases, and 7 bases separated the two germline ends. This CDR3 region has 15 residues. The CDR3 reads CASSIGKTSGNTIYF. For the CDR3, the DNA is TGTGCCAGTAGTATAGGGAAGACCTCTGGAAACACCATATATTTT. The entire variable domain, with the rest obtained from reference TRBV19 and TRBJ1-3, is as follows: DGGITQSPKYLFRKEGQNVTLSCEQNLNHDAMYWYRQDPGQGLRLIYYSQIVNDFQKGDIAEGYSVSREKKESFPLTVTSAQKNPTAFYLCASSIGKTSGNTIYFGEGSWLTVV.

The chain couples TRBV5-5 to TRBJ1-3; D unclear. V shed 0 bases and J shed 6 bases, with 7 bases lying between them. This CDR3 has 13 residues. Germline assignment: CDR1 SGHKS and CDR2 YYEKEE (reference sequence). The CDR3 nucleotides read TGTGCCAGCAGCTTGGATAGGATAAACACCATATATTTT. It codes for CASSLDRINTIYF.

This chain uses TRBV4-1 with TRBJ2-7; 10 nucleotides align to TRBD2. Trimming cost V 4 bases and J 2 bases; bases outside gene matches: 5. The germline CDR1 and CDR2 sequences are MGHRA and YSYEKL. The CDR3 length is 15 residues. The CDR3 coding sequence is TGCGCCAGCAGCCCAACCCTAGCGGGGGCCTACGAGCAGTACTTC. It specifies CASSPTLAGAYEQYF.

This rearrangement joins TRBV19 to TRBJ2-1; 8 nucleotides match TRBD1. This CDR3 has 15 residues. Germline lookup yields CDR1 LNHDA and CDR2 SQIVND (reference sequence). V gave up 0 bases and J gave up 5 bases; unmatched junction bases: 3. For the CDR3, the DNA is TGTGCCAGTAGTATAGAGGCAGGGGGCAACAATGAGCAGTTCTTC. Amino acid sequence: CASSIEAGGNNEQFF.